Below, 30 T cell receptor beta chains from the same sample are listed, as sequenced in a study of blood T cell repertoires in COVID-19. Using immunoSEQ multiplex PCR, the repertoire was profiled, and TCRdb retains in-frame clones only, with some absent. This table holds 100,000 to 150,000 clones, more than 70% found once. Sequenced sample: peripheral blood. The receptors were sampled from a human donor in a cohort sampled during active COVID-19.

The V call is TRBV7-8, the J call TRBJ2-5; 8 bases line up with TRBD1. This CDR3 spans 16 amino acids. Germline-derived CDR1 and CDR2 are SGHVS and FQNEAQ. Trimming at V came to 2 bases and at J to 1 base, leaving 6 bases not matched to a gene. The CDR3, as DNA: TGTGCCAGCAGCTTAAACCCCGGACAGGGCCAAGAGACCCAGTACTTC. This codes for CASSLNPGQGQETQYF. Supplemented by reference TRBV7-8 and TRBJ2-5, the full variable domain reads GAGVSQSPRYKVAKRGQDVALRCDPISGHVSLFWYQQALGQGPEFLTYFQNEAQLDKSGLPSDRFFAERPEGSVSTLKIQRTQQEDSAVYLCASSLNPGQGQETQYFGPGTRLLVL.

The CDR3 is CASSNQPQGDTEAFF. CDR3 bases: TGTGCCAGTAGTAACCAACCTCAGGGGGACACTGAAGCTTTCTTT. This chain uses TRBV19 with TRBJ1-1, with 7 bases matching TRBD1. Germline assignment: CDR1 LNHDA and CDR2 SQIVND (reference sequence). The V gene end was trimmed by 4 bases and the J gene end by 3 bases; junction bases not matched to a gene: 8. The length of the CDR3 is 15 residues.

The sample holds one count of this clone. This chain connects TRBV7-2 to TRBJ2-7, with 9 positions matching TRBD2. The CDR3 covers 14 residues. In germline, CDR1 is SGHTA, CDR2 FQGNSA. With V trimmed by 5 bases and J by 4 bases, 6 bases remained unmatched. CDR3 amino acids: CASSPGTSRYEQYF. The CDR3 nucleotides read TGTGCCAGCAGCCCAGGGACTAGCAGATACGAGCAGTACTTC.

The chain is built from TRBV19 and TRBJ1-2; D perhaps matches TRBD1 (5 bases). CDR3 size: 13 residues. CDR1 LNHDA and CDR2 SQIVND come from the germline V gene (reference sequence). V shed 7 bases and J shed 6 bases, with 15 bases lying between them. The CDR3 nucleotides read TGTGCCAGTAACCACAGGACCCGGGATGGCTACACCTTC. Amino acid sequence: CASNHRTRDGYTF.

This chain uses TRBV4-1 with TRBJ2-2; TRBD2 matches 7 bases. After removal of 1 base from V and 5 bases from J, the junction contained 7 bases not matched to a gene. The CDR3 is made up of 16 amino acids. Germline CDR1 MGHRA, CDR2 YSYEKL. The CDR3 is CASSQVWAGVTGELFF. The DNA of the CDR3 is TGCGCCAGCAGCCAAGTCTGGGCGGGGGTAACCGGGGAGCTGTTTTTT.

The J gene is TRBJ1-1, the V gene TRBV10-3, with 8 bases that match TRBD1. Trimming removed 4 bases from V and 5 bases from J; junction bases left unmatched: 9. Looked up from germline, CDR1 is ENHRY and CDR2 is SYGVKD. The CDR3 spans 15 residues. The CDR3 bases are TGTGCCATCAGTGGTCCTGGACAGGGTAAAACTGAAGCTTTCTTT. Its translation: CAISGPGQGKTEAFF.

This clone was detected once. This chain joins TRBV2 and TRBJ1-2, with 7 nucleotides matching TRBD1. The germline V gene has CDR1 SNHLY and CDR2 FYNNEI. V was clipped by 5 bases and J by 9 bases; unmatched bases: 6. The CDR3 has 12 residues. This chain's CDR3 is CASSRDSSSYTF. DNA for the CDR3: TGTGCCAGCAGTCGGGACAGTTCAAGCTACACCTTC. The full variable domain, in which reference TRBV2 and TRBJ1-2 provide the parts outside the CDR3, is EPEVTQTPSHQVTQMGQEVILRCVPISNHLYFYWYRQILGQKVEFLVSFYNNEISEKSEIFDDQFSVERPDGSNFTLKIRSTKLEDSAMYFCASSRDSSSYTFGSGTRLTVV.

CDR3 nucleotides: TGTGCCAGTAGGTTGAGACCGGGGACATTCAATCAGCCCCAGCATTTT. This translates into CASRLRPGTFNQPQHF. This rearrangement joins TRBV19 to TRBJ1-5, with a possible D match to TRBD1 (6 bases). The CDR3 runs to 16 residues. CDR1 is LNHDA, CDR2 SQIVND, per germline (reference sequence). Trimming shortened V by 6 bases and J by 3 bases, and 18 bases separated the two germline ends.

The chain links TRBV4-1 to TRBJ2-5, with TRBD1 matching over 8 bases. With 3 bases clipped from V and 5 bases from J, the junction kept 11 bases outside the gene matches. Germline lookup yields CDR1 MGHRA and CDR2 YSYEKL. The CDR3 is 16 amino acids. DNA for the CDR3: TGCGCCAGCAGCCAGGGACCAGGGGGCGTTGGGGAGACCCAGTACTTC. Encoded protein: CASSQGPGGVGETQYF.

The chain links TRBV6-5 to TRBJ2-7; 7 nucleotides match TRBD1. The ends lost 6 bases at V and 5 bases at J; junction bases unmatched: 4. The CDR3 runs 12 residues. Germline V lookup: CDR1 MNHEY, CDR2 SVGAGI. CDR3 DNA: TGTGCCAGCAGGGGGACAGACCACGAGCAGTACTTC. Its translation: CASRGTDHEQYF.

As DNA, the CDR3 is TGTGCCAGCAGCTCCAGGGTTTATGGTTCACCCCTCCACTTT. Encoded protein: CASSSRVYGSPLHF. The chain joins TRBV11-2 to TRBJ1-6; D possibly corresponds to TRBD1 (5 bases). V was trimmed by 4 bases and J by 9 bases, leaving 13 bases between them. Per germline, CDR1 SGHAT and CDR2 FQNNGV. The CDR3 covers 14 residues.

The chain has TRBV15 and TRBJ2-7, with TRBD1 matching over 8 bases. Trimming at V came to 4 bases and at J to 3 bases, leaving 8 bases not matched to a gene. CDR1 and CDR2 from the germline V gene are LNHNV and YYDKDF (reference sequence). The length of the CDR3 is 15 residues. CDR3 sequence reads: CATSKDRENRYEQYF. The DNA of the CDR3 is TGTGCCACCAGCAAGGACAGGGAAAATCGCTACGAGCAGTACTTC.

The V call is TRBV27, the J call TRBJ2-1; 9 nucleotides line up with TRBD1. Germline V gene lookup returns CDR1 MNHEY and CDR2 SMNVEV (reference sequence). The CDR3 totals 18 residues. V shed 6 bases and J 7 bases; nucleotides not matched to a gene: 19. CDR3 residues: CASRNRDRAAESENEQFF. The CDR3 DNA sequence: TGTGCCAGCAGGAACCGGGACAGGGCTGCTGAATCAGAAAATGAGCAGTTCTTC.

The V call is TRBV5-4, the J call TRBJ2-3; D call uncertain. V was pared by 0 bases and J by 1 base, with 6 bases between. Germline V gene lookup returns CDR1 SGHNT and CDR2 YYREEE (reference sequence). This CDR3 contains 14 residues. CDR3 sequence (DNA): TGTGCCAGCAGCTTGGCGCAGGGCACAGATACGCAGTATTTT. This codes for CASSLAQGTDTQYF.

CDR3: CASSLVGLRTGMNTEAFF. CDR3 coding DNA: TGTGCCAGCAGTTTAGTGGGTCTTCGGACAGGAATGAACACTGAAGCTTTCTTT. V and J are TRBV28 and TRBJ1-1, with TRBD1 matching over 7 bases. Trimming at V came to 2 bases and at J to 0 bases, leaving 12 bases not matched to a gene. The CDR3 length is 18 residues. Germline CDR1 MDHEN, CDR2 SYDVKM.

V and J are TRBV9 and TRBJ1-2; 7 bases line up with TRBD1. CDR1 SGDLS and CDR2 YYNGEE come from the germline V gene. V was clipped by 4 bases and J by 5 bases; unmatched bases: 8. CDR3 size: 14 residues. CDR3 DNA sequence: TGTGCCAGCAGCCGAAGGACAGGCACTTATGGCTACACCTTC. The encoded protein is CASSRRTGTYGYTF.

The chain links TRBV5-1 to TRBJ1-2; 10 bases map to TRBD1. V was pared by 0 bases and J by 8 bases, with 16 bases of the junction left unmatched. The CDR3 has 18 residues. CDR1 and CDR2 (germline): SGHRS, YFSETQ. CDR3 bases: TGCGCCAGCAGCTTGGATAGGGGACAGGGGCCAACCCCCTGGGGCTACACCTTC. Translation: CASSLDRGQGPTPWGYTF.

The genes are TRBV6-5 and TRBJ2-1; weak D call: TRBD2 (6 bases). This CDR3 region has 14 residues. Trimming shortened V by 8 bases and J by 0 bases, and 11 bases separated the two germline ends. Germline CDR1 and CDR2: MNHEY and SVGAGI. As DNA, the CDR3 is TGTGCCAGCGGTCGGGGGAGCTCCTACAATGAGCAGTTCTTC. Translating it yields CASGRGSSYNEQFF.

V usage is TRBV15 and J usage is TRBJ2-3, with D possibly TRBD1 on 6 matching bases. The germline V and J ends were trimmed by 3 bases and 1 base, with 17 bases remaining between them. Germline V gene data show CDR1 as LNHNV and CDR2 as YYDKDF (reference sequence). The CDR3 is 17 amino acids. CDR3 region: CATSRGARSGGTDTQYF. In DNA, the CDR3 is TGTGCCACCAGCAGGGGGGCTAGGAGCGGTGGCACAGATACGCAGTATTTT.

The CDR3 spells CASSAGTSGIYEQYF. CDR3 in DNA: TGTGCCAGCAGCGCGGGGACTAGCGGGATATACGAGCAGTACTTC. The chain joins TRBV9 to TRBJ2-7, with 13 bases aligning to TRBD2. Germline V CDR1 and CDR2: SGDLS, YYNGEE. J gave up 4 bases and V 3 bases, and 4 bases lay outside the gene matches. CDR3 length equals 15 residues. The complete variable domain, with remaining parts taken from reference TRBV9 and TRBJ2-7, reads DSGVTQTPKHLITATGQRVTLRCSPRSGDLSVYWYQQSLDQGLQFLIQYYNGEERAKGNILERFSAQQFPDLHSELNLSSLELGDSALYFCASSAGTSGIYEQYFGPGTRLTVT.

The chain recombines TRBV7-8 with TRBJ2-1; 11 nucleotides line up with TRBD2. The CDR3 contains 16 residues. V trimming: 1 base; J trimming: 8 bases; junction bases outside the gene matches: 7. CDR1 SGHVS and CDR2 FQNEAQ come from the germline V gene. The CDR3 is CASSLVSGGALYEQFF. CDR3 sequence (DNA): TGTGCCAGCAGCTTAGTTAGCGGGGGGGCCTTGTATGAGCAGTTCTTC.

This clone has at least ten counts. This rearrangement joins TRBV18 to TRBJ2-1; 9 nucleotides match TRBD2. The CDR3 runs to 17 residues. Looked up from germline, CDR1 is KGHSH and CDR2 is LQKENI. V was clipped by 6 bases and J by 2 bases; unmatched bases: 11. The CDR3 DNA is TGTGCCAGCTCCGCTCTTGCGGGGGGGATTACCTACAATGAGCAGTTCTTC. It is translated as CASSALAGGITYNEQFF.

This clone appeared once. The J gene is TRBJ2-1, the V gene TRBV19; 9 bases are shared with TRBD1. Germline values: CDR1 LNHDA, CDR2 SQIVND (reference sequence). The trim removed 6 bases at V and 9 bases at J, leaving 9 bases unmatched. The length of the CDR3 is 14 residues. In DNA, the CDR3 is TGTGCCAGTAGGGACAGGGGAATCGTGGCTGAGCAGTTCTTC. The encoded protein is CASRDRGIVAEQFF.

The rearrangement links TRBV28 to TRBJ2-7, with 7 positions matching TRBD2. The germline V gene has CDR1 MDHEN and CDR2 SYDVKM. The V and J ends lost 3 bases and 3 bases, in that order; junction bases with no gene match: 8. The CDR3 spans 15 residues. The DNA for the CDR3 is TGTGCCAGCAGTTTGGGGGGGACCCGGCACTACGAGCAGTACTTC. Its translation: CASSLGGTRHYEQYF. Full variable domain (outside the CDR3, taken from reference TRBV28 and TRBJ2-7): DVKVTQSSRYLVKRTGEKVFLECVQDMDHENMFWYRQDPGLGLRLIYFSYDVKMKEKGDIPEGYSVSREKKERFSLILESASTNQTSMYLCASSLGGTRHYEQYFGPGTRLTVT.

The CDR3 here is CASSLYAGSSYNEQFF. DNA for the CDR3: TGTGCCAGCAGTTTGTATGCGGGGAGCTCCTACAATGAGCAGTTCTTC. V usage is TRBV27 and J usage is TRBJ2-1, with D possibly matching TRBD2 (6 bases). V was pared by 3 bases and J by 0 bases, with 12 bases between. This CDR3 is 16 amino acids long. Per germline, CDR1 MNHEY and CDR2 SMNVEV (reference sequence).

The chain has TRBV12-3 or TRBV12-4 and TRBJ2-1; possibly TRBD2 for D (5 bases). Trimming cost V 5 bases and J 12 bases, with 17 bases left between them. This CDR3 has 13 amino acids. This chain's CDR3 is CASSLGGGKGQFF. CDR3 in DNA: TGTGCCAGCAGTCTTGGTGGAGGAAAGGGGCAGTTCTTC.

Here the CDR3 reads CASSPEMDRGAFF. As DNA, the CDR3 is TGTGCCAGCAGTCCCGAAATGGACAGGGGCGCTTTCTTT. The V and J genes are TRBV12-3 or TRBV12-4 and TRBJ1-1; 9 bases map to TRBD1. The CDR3 has 13 residues. V dropped 5 bases and J dropped 11; count of bases not matched to a gene: 9.

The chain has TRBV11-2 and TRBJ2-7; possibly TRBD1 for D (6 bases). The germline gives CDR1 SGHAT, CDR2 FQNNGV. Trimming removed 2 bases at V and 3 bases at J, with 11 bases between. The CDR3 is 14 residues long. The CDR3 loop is CASSLMGHDYEQYF. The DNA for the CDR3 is TGTGCCAGCAGCTTAATGGGACACGACTACGAGCAGTACTTC.

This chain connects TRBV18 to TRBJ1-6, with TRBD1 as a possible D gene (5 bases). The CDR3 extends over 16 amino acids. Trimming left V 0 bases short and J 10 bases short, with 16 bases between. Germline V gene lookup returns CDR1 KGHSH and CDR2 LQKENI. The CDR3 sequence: CASSPPGQGVGSPLHF. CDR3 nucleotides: TGTGCCAGCTCACCACCGGGGCAGGGTGTAGGATCACCCCTCCACTTT.

The CDR3 nucleotides are TGTGCCAGCGGGAAAGGAGGGCTGTACAATGAGCAGTTCTTC. Protein: CASGKGGLYNEQFF. V gene TRBV7-9 combines with J gene TRBJ2-1; a possible D gene is TRBD2 (6 bases). Trimming shortened V by 8 bases and J by 4 bases, and 15 bases separated the two germline ends. There are 14 residues in the CDR3. CDR1 and CDR2 from the germline V gene are SEHNR and FQNEAQ (reference sequence).